The next 23 T cell receptor beta chains were all read from a single sample in a study of CD8 T cells in Susac syndrome. RNA was extracted with the RNeasy kit, and a quantity of about 0.5 to 1 ug was reverse transcribed using random hexamers. Each CDR3 protein is one row after TCRdb ran MiXCR on the immunoSEQ multiplex PCR reads. The sample includes roughly 180,000 distinct CDR3 sequences, roughly 94% of them seen just once. Source material: CD4+ T cells from PBMCs. Receptors originate from a human donor in good health.

The CDR3 DNA is TGTGCCAGCAGTGCCGGACAGACCCTGGGGGAAAAACTGTTTTTT. Its protein is CASSAGQTLGEKLFF. The chain combines TRBV25-1 with TRBJ1-4, with a tentative D call TRBD1 (6 bases). V shed 4 bases and J shed 8 bases, with 17 bases lying between them. The length of the CDR3 is 15 residues. CDR1 and CDR2 from the germline V gene are MGHDK and SYGVNS.

The chain has TRBV3-1 and TRBJ1-2; no firm D call. CDR3 length: 13 residues. Germline V lookup: CDR1 LGHDT, CDR2 YNNKEL (reference sequence). Trimming took off 4 bases at V and 4 bases at J, with 10 bases between the two ends. The CDR3 coding sequence is TGTGCCAGCAGCCCGACTGTTCTCTATGGCTACACCTTC. Translation: CASSPTVLYGYTF.

The count of this clonotype is one. V is TRBV9 and J is TRBJ2-7; TRBD2 is a possible D gene (6 bases). The CDR3 covers 14 residues. Deletions cut 3 bases from V and 0 bases from J, with 10 bases between. Per germline, CDR1 SGDLS and CDR2 YYNGEE. The CDR3 region has the DNA TGTGCCAGCAGCGGACGGGACTTCTCCTACGAGCAGTACTTC. Its protein product is CASSGRDFSYEQYF.

V gene TRBV5-1 combines with J gene TRBJ2-1; D is possibly TRBD2 (6 bases). V dropped 0 bases and J dropped 9 bases, with 13 bases sitting between them. CDR1 is SGHRS and CDR2 is YFSETQ in the germline V gene. This CDR3 spans 14 amino acids. The CDR3 region is CASSLGAGTTEQFF. DNA for the CDR3: TGCGCCAGCAGCTTGGGGGCGGGGACGACTGAGCAGTTCTTC.

The V and J genes are TRBV30 and TRBJ2-5; 7 bases match TRBD1. Looked up from germline, CDR1 is GTSNPN and CDR2 is SVGIG (reference sequence). The CDR3 has 13 amino acids. Trimming cost V 2 bases and J 4 bases; bases outside gene matches: 4. CDR3 nucleotide sequence: TGTGCCTGGAGTAAGGGGGCAGGAGAGACCCAGTACTTC. Its protein is CAWSKGAGETQYF.

The genes are TRBV25-1 and TRBJ2-1; 9 positions match TRBD2. Germline assignment: CDR1 MGHDK and CDR2 SYGVNS. V gave up 2 bases and J gave up 4 bases; unmatched junction bases: 3. The CDR3 spans 15 residues. CDR3 protein: CASSEPSGAYNEQFF. CDR3 sequence (DNA): TGTGCCAGCAGTGAACCTAGCGGGGCGTACAATGAGCAGTTCTTC.

The V and J genes are TRBV7-3 and TRBJ2-3, with a tentative D call TRBD1 (6 bases). Trimming shortened V by 5 bases and J by 2 bases, and 11 bases separated the two germline ends. This CDR3 region has 14 residues. Germline V gene data show CDR1 as SGHTA and CDR2 as FQGTGA. CDR3 sequence (DNA): TGTGCCAGCAGCCCCAGGGGACCCACAGATACGCAGTATTTT. Protein: CASSPRGPTDTQYF.

The rearrangement uses TRBV28 and TRBJ2-1; D possibly uses TRBD1 or TRBD2 (5 bases each). The CDR3 is made up of 15 amino acids. Per germline, CDR1 MDHEN and CDR2 SYDVKM. V was clipped by 5 bases and J by 7 bases, with 18 bases between them. The CDR3 sequence: CASSPQGARRNEQFF. The CDR3 bases are TGTGCCAGCAGTCCCCAAGGGGCGCGGAGGAATGAGCAGTTCTTC.

This chain connects TRBV28 to TRBJ2-7, with D possibly matching TRBD2 (6 bases). The CDR3 contains 15 residues. CDR1 is MDHEN, CDR2 SYDVKM, per germline. V lost 4 bases, J lost 6 bases, and 19 bases lay in between. DNA for the CDR3: TGTGCCAGCAGTTCCTCGGGGCTAGCGTCCCTCGAGCAGTACTTC. Protein sequence: CASSSSGLASLEQYF.

This chain joins TRBV11-2 and TRBJ2-1; TRBD2 is a possible D gene (5 bases). The CDR3 extends over 17 amino acids. Germline V gene sequence: CDR1 SGHAT, CDR2 FQNNGV. V gave up 4 bases and J gave up 4 bases, with 20 bases separating them. CDR3 amino acids: CASSSPHRGGSYNEQFF. Written as DNA, the CDR3 is TGTGCCAGCAGCTCCCCCCATCGTGGCGGGTCATACAATGAGCAGTTCTTC.

The J gene is TRBJ1-2, the V gene TRBV3-1; D ambiguous. The germline V and J ends were trimmed by 0 bases and 7 bases, with 9 bases remaining between them. This CDR3 comprises 13 residues. Per the germline V gene, CDR1 is LGHDT and CDR2 is YNNKEL (reference sequence). CDR3 sequence reads: CASSQEAVSGYTF. CDR3 nucleotide sequence: TGTGCCAGCAGCCAAGAGGCGGTATCTGGCTACACCTTC.

The chain joins TRBV28 to TRBJ2-5; 14 bases line up with TRBD2. CDR3 length: 16 amino acids. J lost 5 bases, V lost 6 bases, and 8 bases had no gene match. Germline assignment: CDR1 MDHEN and CDR2 SYDVKM. This CDR3 is CASRSTSGRAGETQYF. In DNA, the CDR3 is TGTGCCAGCAGGTCGACTAGCGGGAGGGCCGGGGAGACCCAGTACTTC.

CDR3 region: CASSSGLAGFETQYF. The CDR3 DNA is TGTGCCAGCAGCTCGGGACTAGCGGGATTCGAGACCCAGTACTTC. The V and J genes are TRBV7-9 and TRBJ2-5; 13 bases map to TRBD2. CDR3 size: 15 residues. J gave up 5 bases and V 4 bases, and 4 bases lay outside the gene matches. Germline V lookup: CDR1 SEHNR, CDR2 FQNEAQ (reference sequence).

The gene calls are TRBV7-2 and TRBJ2-7, with 9 bases matching TRBD2. The length of the CDR3 is 16 residues. CDR1 and CDR2 from the germline V gene are SGHTA and FQGNSA. The V and J ends lost 3 bases and 2 bases, in that order; junction bases with no gene match: 8. The CDR3 sequence: CASSFRMLAGTYEQYF. CDR3 DNA sequence: TGTGCCAGCAGCTTTCGCATGCTAGCGGGGACCTACGAGCAGTACTTC.

This clonotype has only one observation. The chain is built from TRBV30 and TRBJ2-7, with a tentative D call TRBD1 (5 bases). The CDR3 runs to 15 residues. V was shortened by 0 bases and J by 3 bases, with 15 bases between the two germline ends. Germline lookup yields CDR1 GTSNPN and CDR2 SVGIG (reference sequence). This chain's CDR3 is CAWSVEGAPGYEQYF. The CDR3 nucleotides read TGTGCCTGGAGTGTTGAAGGGGCCCCAGGCTACGAGCAGTACTTC.

The chain has TRBV6-6 and TRBJ2-7, with D unresolved. The V end was cut by 5 bases, the J end by 5 bases, with 10 bases between. Germline V gene sequence: CDR1 MNHNY, CDR2 SVGAGI (reference sequence). CDR3 length: 12 residues. DNA of the CDR3: TGTGCCAGCAGTATCGACACGAACGAGCAGTACTTC. This codes for CASSIDTNEQYF.

The chain employs TRBV6-2 or TRBV6-3 and TRBJ2-5; tentatively, D is TRBD2 (6 bases). Trimming pared 6 bases from V and 5 bases from J, leaving 16 bases between. The CDR3 runs to 14 residues. Germline V gene lookup returns CDR1 MNHEY and CDR2 SVGEGT. This chain's CDR3 is CASRSGLAGETQYF. For the CDR3, the DNA is TGTGCCAGCAGGTCGGGACTCGCCGGGGAGACCCAGTACTTC.

Turning to this clonotype: The junction departs from the called germline gene at one end, perhaps through a read error. The chain employs TRBV24-1 and TRBJ1-5; the D is unclear. This CDR3 has 14 amino acids. Germline CDR1 and CDR2: KGHDR and SFDVKD. The CDR3 nucleotides are TGTGCCACCAGTGACGGTTATAGCAATCACCCCCAGCATTTT. This gives the protein CATSDGYSNHPQHF.

V gene TRBV30 combines with J gene TRBJ1-6; D uncertain. There are 15 residues in the CDR3. V was shortened by 4 bases and J by 5 bases, with 15 bases between the two germline ends. Germline loops: CDR1 GTSNPN, CDR2 SVGIG (reference sequence). The CDR3 region is CAWTPWAGNNSPLHF. CDR3 sequence (DNA): TGTGCCTGGACCCCGTGGGCGGGGAATAATTCACCCCTCCACTTT.

The genes are TRBV19 and TRBJ2-1; unclear D gene. Looked up from germline, CDR1 is LNHDA and CDR2 is SQIVND (reference sequence). The CDR3 covers 14 residues. V lost 4 bases to trimming and J lost 7 bases, with 14 bases between them. CDR3 DNA: TGTGCCAGTAGTACCCCCGTGGTGTGGAATGAGCAGTTCTTC. Amino acid sequence: CASSTPVVWNEQFF.

V and J are TRBV25-1 and TRBJ2-1; 9 bases are a match to TRBD2. The ends lost 2 bases at V and 9 bases at J; junction bases unmatched: 2. This CDR3 comprises 13 residues. CDR1 and CDR2 from the germline V gene are MGHDK and SYGVNS. DNA for the CDR3: TGTGCCAGCAGTGAACTAGCGGGATCTGAGCAGTTCTTC. Translation gives CASSELAGSEQFF.

The V gene is TRBV30, the J gene TRBJ1-2; D gene unclear. Trimming stripped 3 bases from V and 8 bases from J, with 16 bases between. Germline CDR1 GTSNPN, CDR2 SVGIG (reference sequence). There are 13 residues in the CDR3. CDR3 region: CAWSARGRRGYTF. The CDR3 coding sequence is TGTGCCTGGAGCGCACGAGGGCGTCGGGGCTACACCTTC.

The chain carries TRBV27 and TRBJ2-4; D is possibly TRBD1 (6 bases). In germline, CDR1 is MNHEY, CDR2 SMNVEV (reference sequence). V lost 6 bases and J 9 bases, leaving 15 bases between the germline ends. The CDR3 extends over 13 amino acids. Here the CDR3 reads CASSPSVGGIQYF. The CDR3 DNA sequence: TGTGCCAGCAGCCCCAGTGTAGGGGGCATTCAGTACTTC.